This TCR beta chain came from a study of T cell responses to AZD1222 COVID-19 vaccine. Study-level findings and limits: Reports say nearly half of spike-specific TCRs go after unmutated variant regions. Scientists sampled the repertoires only once the peak T cell response had passed. Among the donors, most were white British and more were female, and clonal diversity was possibly underestimated. Baseline serostatus was positive in only 5 to 7 AZD1222 recipients.

The CDR3 spans 14 residues. Losses at the gene ends were 3 bases for V and 4 bases for J; bases not matched to a gene: 4. From germline, CDR1 is SGDLS and CDR2 YYNGEE. With respect to this clone: Its antigen is not known.

Method: immunoSEQ multiplex PCR; TCRdb's copy keeps in-frame clones and lacks some. Among tens of thousands of clones, roughly 89% were seen once, and the ten largest hold about 8%. This sample comprised peripheral blood, obtained on day 0 of AZD1222 vaccination. The chain combines TRBV9 with TRBJ2-1; 7 nucleotides agree with TRBD1. This TCR derives from an adult in good health. The CDR3 sequence: CASSAPGQYNEQFF. The CDR3 nucleotides are TGTGCCAGCAGCGCCCCGGGACAGTACAATGAGCAGTTCTTC.